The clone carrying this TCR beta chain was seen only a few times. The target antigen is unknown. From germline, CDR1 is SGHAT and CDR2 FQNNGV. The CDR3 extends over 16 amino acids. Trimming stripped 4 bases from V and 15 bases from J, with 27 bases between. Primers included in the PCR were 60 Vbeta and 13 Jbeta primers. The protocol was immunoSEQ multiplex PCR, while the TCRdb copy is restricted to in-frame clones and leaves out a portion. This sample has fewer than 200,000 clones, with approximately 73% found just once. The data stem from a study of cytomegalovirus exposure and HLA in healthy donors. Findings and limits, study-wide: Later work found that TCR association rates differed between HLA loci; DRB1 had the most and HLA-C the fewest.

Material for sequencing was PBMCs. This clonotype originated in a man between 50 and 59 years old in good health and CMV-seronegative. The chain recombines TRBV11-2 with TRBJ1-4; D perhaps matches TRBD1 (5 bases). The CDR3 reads CASSSLAGRPEKRVFF. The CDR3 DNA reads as TGTGCCAGCAGCTCCCTCGCAGGGCGTCCTGAAAAAAGAGTGTTTTTT. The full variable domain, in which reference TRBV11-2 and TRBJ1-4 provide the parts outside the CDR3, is EAGVAQSPRYKIIEKRQSVAFWCNPISGHATLYWYQQILGQGPKLLIQFQNNGVVDDSQLPKDRFSAERLKGVDSTLKIQPAKLEDSAVYLCASSSLAGRPEKRVFFGSGTQLSVL.